This TCR beta chain was recovered during a study of CD8 T cells in ankylosing spondylitis. The germline V gene has CDR1 ENHRY and CDR2 SYGVKD. Trimming took 6 bases from V and 2 from J, leaving 2 bases between them. The CDR3 length is 12 residues. This clonotype has ten or more counts. Its antigen is not known. General observations from the study: A motif in TCR beta, a set of several highly homologous variants, appeared characteristic of ankylosing spondylitis blood. There was reportedly significant enrichment of clones that were disease-linked in matched ankylosing spondylitis synovial fluid. Disease-associated clones were CD8+ and fairly uncommon in peripheral blood.

One entry per CDR3 protein, called by TCRdb with MiXCR from the 5' RACE reads. The sample yields around 120,000 distinct CDR3 sequences, roughly 15% seen once. This TCR came from a female donor with ankylosing spondylitis or in good health (not recorded which). The V call is TRBV10-3, the J call TRBJ2-6; D is ambiguous. Sequenced input: blood, either unsorted or a sorted T cell fraction (not recorded which). In DNA, the CDR3 is TGTGCCATCAGACCTGGGGCCAACGTCCTGACTTTC. Its protein is CAIRPGANVLTF.